The 21 T cell receptor beta chains presented below share a single source sample, sequenced in a study of CD8 T cells in ankylosing spondylitis. TCRdb itself ran the 5' RACE reads through MiXCR, one entry per CDR3 protein. The table shows a few hundred thousand distinct CDR3 sequences, with roughly an eighth occurring only once. For these TCRs, the target antigens are not known. Study results and caveats: A TCR beta motif made of roughly eight highly homologous variants seemed typical of ankylosing spondylitis blood.

Source material: blood, either unsorted or a sorted T cell fraction (not recorded which). The receptors come from a male donor with ankylosing spondylitis.

This clonotype appeared a few times. The CDR3 region has the DNA TGCGCCAGCAGCGAAGGTCCCGGGACAGGGGATATCGCTGAAGCTTTCTTT. Encoded protein: CASSEGPGTGDIAEAFF. V is TRBV5-1 and J is TRBJ1-1, with 10 bases aligning to TRBD1. CDR3 length equals 17 residues. CDR1 is SGHRS, CDR2 YFSETQ, per germline. V gave up 4 bases and J gave up 6 bases; unmatched junction bases: 15.

This clonotype occurred a few times. The V and J genes are TRBV7-9 and TRBJ1-1, with 7 bases fitting TRBD1. CDR3 length equals 15 residues. Trimming at V came to 5 bases and at J to 5 bases, leaving 11 bases not matched to a gene. Germline CDR1 and CDR2: SEHNR and FQNEAQ (reference sequence). The CDR3 loop reads CASSLTGSLRTEAFF. The CDR3 DNA follows: TGTGCCAGCAGCCTGACAGGGTCTCTGAGAACTGAAGCTTTCTTT. Complete variable domain (other parts from reference TRBV7-9 and TRBJ1-1): DTGVSQNPRHKITKRGQNVTFRCDPISEHNRLYWYRQTLGQGPEFLTYFQNEAQLEKSRLLSDRFSAERPKGSFSTLEIQRTEQGDSAMYLCASSLTGSLRTEAFFGQGTRLTVV.

This clonotype was seen repeatedly, ten times or more. The chain employs TRBV2 and TRBJ2-5; D remains unclear. The germline CDR1 and CDR2 sequences are SNHLY and FYNNEI. The CDR3 length is 12 residues. V was pared by 11 bases and J by 2 bases, with 12 bases between. The DNA of the CDR3 is TGTGCCGGTTCTGAAAATCAAGAGACCCAGTACTTC. The encoded protein is CAGSENQETQYF.

This chain uses TRBV5-1 with TRBJ2-3; 9 bases align to TRBD1. Germline V CDR1 and CDR2: SGHRS, YFSETQ. V lost 1 base to trimming and J lost 4 bases; unmatched junction nucleotides: 16. The CDR3 consists of 19 residues. Here the CDR3 DNA reads TGCGCCAGCAGCTTGACAGGGGGCGCGGCGGGGAGAGGTCCAGATACGCAGTATTTT. Protein product: CASSLTGGAAGRGPDTQYF.

This clonotype was picked up many times. V usage is TRBV5-1 and J usage is TRBJ1-1; weak D call: TRBD1 (6 bases). Per the germline V gene, CDR1 is SGHRS and CDR2 is YFSETQ. V was pared by 7 bases and J by 4 bases, with 11 bases between. The CDR3 has 12 amino acids. In nucleotides, the CDR3 is TGCGCCAGCGGTGGGGGGCCCACTGAAGCTTTCTTT. Translation gives CASGGGPTEAFF.

The chain combines TRBV12-3 or TRBV12-4 with TRBJ1-4; 7 positions match TRBD1. Germline trimming cut 4 bases from V and 0 bases from J; bases unmatched to any gene: 5. The CDR3 sequence is 16 residues long. The CDR3 reads CASSSDRPSTNEKLFF. In DNA, the CDR3 is TGTGCCAGCAGTTCGGACAGGCCTTCAACTAATGAAAAACTGTTTTTT.

This clonotype was counted a few times. The chain uses TRBV6-6 and TRBJ2-2; D is ambiguous. This CDR3 spans 12 amino acids. Trimming left V 6 bases short and J 9 bases short, with 11 bases between. The germline gives CDR1 MNHNY, CDR2 SVGAGI (reference sequence). CDR3 in amino acids: CASSRVSWELFF. DNA of the CDR3: TGTGCCAGCAGCCGTGTGTCGTGGGAGCTGTTTTTT.

This rearrangement joins TRBV12-3 or TRBV12-4 to TRBJ2-2, with 7 bases lining up with TRBD2. V lost 7 bases and J lost 1; bases outside the gene matches: 3. This CDR3 is built from 14 residues. CDR3 sequence: CASIASGNTGELFF. The CDR3 DNA reads as TGTGCCAGCATTGCTAGCGGGAACACCGGGGAGCTGTTTTTT.

The chain carries TRBV3-1 and TRBJ1-2, with a weak D call TRBD1 (5 bases). The germline CDR1 and CDR2 sequences are LGHDT and YNNKEL (reference sequence). V lost 4 bases and J lost 3, with 15 bases in between. The CDR3 is 15 amino acids. The CDR3, as DNA: TGTGCCAGCAGCCGGAGGCAGGGAAGTGACTATGGCTACACCTTC. Translating it yields CASSRRQGSDYGYTF.

This clonotype was detected many times. This chain uses TRBV20-1 with TRBJ2-7, with D hard to call. The CDR3 is 14 residues long. V gave up 6 bases and J gave up 0 bases, with 15 bases separating them. Per germline, CDR1 DFQATT and CDR2 SNEGSKA (reference sequence). In DNA, the CDR3 is TGCAGTGCGTTGGGCGGACGTAACTCCTACGAGCAGTACTTC. Protein: CSALGGRNSYEQYF.

J is TRBJ2-1 and V is TRBV5-4; 12 bases fit TRBD2. CDR3 length: 16 amino acids. V lost 4 bases to trimming and J lost 8 bases; unmatched junction nucleotides: 10. Per the germline V gene, CDR1 is SGHNT and CDR2 is YYREEE (reference sequence). The CDR3 protein is CASSIRLAGEGDEQFF. Here the CDR3 DNA reads TGTGCCAGCAGCATTCGACTAGCGGGAGAGGGGGATGAGCAGTTCTTC.

This clonotype was detected only a few times. V usage is TRBV3-1 and J usage is TRBJ2-3; D unclear. Germline V gene lookup returns CDR1 LGHDT and CDR2 YNNKEL (reference sequence). Trimming left V 2 bases short and J 0 bases short, with 9 bases between. This CDR3 is 15 amino acids long. The CDR3 is CASSQSTASTDTQYF. The CDR3 DNA is TGTGCCAGCAGCCAAAGTACGGCTAGCACAGATACGCAGTATTTT.

The chain employs TRBV11-1 and TRBJ2-1, with 12 bases aligning to TRBD2. V was clipped by 6 bases and J by 4 bases; unmatched bases: 13. The germline V gene has CDR1 SGHAT and CDR2 FQDESV (reference sequence). The CDR3 runs to 18 residues. The CDR3 region is CASSQLAGGPRGYNEQFF. In DNA, the CDR3 is TGTGCCAGCAGTCAACTAGCGGGAGGACCCAGGGGGTACAATGAGCAGTTCTTC. The variable domain in full, with the rest retrieved from reference TRBV11-1 and TRBJ2-1, is EAEVAQSPRYKITEKSQAVAFWCDPISGHATLYWYRQILGQGPELLVQFQDESVVDDSQLPKDRFSAERLKGVDSTLKIQPAELGDSAMYLCASSQLAGGPRGYNEQFFGPGTRLTVL.

CDR3 residues: CASSKDVRPPGPSTDTQYF. CDR3 nucleotides: TGTGCCAGCAGCAAAGATGTAAGGCCGCCGGGTCCCAGCACAGATACGCAGTATTTT. V is TRBV21-1 and J is TRBJ2-3; the D call in the table, TRBD1, was not verified against the DNA. TRBV21-1 is listed as a pseudogene. This CDR3 comprises 19 residues.

This clonotype has a handful of counts. The gene calls are TRBV3-1 and TRBJ2-3, with 8 bases identical to TRBD2. Germline V gives CDR1 LGHDT, CDR2 YNNKEL (reference sequence). The CDR3 is 15 amino acids. V lost 2 bases, J lost 0 bases, and 1 base stayed unmatched. Here the CDR3 reads CASSQLAGSTDTQYF. As DNA, the CDR3 is TGTGCCAGCAGCCAATTAGCGGGAAGCACAGATACGCAGTATTTT.

A few counts support this clonotype. The chain links TRBV6-4 to TRBJ2-3; D might be TRBD2 (5 bases). Trimming stripped 6 bases from V and 4 bases from J, with 14 bases between. The CDR3 spans 14 residues. In germline, CDR1 is MRHNA, CDR2 SNTAGT. The DNA for the CDR3 is TGTGCCAGCAGGAACACTAGGCGGGCAGATACGCAGTATTTT. This sequence encodes CASRNTRRADTQYF.

This clonotype came up a few times. V is TRBV12-5 and J is TRBJ2-1, with D possibly being TRBD1 (6 bases). The V end was cut by 1 base, the J end by 4 bases, with 11 bases between. The germline V gene encodes CDR1 LGHNT and CDR2 FRNRAP. This CDR3 comprises 15 residues. CDR3 in DNA: TGTGCTAGTGGTTTGGGGACAGTAACTTACAATGAGCAGTTCTTC. It is translated as CASGLGTVTYNEQFF.

The chain uses TRBV3-1 and TRBJ2-2, with 9 bases lining up with TRBD1. Trimming removed 1 base from V and 5 bases from J; junction bases left unmatched: 5. Germline lookup yields CDR1 LGHDT and CDR2 YNNKEL (reference sequence). This CDR3 spans 16 amino acids. CDR3 region: CASSQAGTGTTGELFF. Written as DNA, the CDR3 is TGTGCCAGCAGCCAAGCCGGGACAGGGACAACCGGGGAGCTGTTTTTT.

The sample holds many counts of this clonotype. V usage is TRBV3-1 and J usage is TRBJ2-1; no clear D gene. The V end was cut by 0 bases, the J end by 4 bases, with 10 bases between. The germline CDR1 and CDR2 sequences are LGHDT and YNNKEL (reference sequence). CDR3 length equals 15 residues. CDR3 sequence (DNA): TGTGCCAGCAGCCAAGACACAGCGAGATACAATGAGCAGTTCTTC. Its protein is CASSQDTARYNEQFF.

This clonotype was counted only a few times. The rearrangement uses TRBV7-8 and TRBJ2-6, with D tentatively TRBD1 (5 bases). This CDR3 has 15 residues. Looked up from germline, CDR1 is SGHVS and CDR2 is FQNEAQ. With 1 base removed from V and 3 bases from J, the gap between germline ends came to 7 bases. This chain's CDR3 is CASSLGGDGANVLTF. CDR3 nucleotide sequence: TGTGCCAGCAGCTTAGGGGGCGATGGGGCCAACGTCCTGACTTTC.

The J gene is TRBJ1-3, the V gene TRBV11-3; no clear D gene. The CDR3 covers 13 residues. V was clipped by 7 bases and J by 0 bases, with 7 bases between them. Per germline, CDR1 SGHNT and CDR2 YENEEA. The CDR3 is CASTQNSGNTIYF. The DNA of the CDR3 is TGTGCCAGCACACAGAACTCTGGAAACACCATATATTTT.